In this sample, the clone carrying this T cell receptor beta chain turned up a few times. The antigen remains unidentified. V gave up 0 bases and J gave up 3 bases; unmatched junction bases: 10. Germline-derived CDR1 and CDR2 are SGHRS and YFSETQ. The CDR3 length is 18 residues. TCRbeta library preparation incorporated unique molecular identifiers. TCRdb re-called the PCR reads with MiXCR, one entry per CDR3 protein. The sample contains hundreds of thousands of distinct CDR3 sequences, over 15% of which appear only once. This entry is derived from a study of T-cell reconstitution after alpha-beta-depleted transplantation in children. Overall study results and limits: A year post-transplant, T-cell counts and diversity derived mostly from newly produced T cells. Surviving recipient T cells and thymic progenitors accounted for the high day-60 TCRbeta diversity observed in some patients. Alpha-beta T cells present about two months after transplant were reported to originate from several hundred expanded graft clones.

Sequencing used PBMCs, mostly from graft donor cells, obtained 360 days after TCRalphabeta/CD19-depleted stem cell transplant. V is TRBV5-1 and J is TRBJ2-1; 9 bases are shared with TRBD2. The sequence came from a male patient between 2 and 9 years old who had a stem cell transplant for acute lymphoblastic leukemia, so the T cells may come from the graft donor. DNA of the CDR3: TGCGCCAGCAGCTTGGCTGTTTTAGCGGGGGCCGTCTACAATGAGCAGTTCTTC. Amino acid sequence: CASSLAVLAGAVYNEQFF.